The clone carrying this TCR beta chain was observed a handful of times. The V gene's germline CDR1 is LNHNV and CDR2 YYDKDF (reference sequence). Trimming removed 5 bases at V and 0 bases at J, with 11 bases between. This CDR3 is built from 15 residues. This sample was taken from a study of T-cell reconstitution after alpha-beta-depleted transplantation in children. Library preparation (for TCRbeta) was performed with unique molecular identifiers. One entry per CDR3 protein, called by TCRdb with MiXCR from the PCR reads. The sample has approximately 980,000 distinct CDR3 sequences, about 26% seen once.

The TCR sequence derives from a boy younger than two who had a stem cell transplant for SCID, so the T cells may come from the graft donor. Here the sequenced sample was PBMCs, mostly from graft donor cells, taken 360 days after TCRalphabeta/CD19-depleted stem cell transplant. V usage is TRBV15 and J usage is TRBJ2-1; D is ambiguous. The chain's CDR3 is CATSGSYLSYNEQFF. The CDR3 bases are TGTGCCACCAGCGGATCATACCTCTCCTACAATGAGCAGTTCTTC.